Listed below are T cell receptor beta chains from one sample, sequenced in a study of shared clonotypes between healthy human individuals. Clones were sequenced by immunoSEQ multiplex PCR, and TCRdb holds only the in-frame ones, with some missing. Of about 2 million clones listed, over 85% were seen once; the top ten hold more than 0.95%. Sequencing input: naive CD8+ T cells sorted from blood. All receptors derive from a man aged 18 to 35 in good health. Both conserved end residues are part of each CDR3. A D gene is named only where the DNA matches it firmly. A row's size may be missing; if present it is once, few, many or a size class.

clone_size d_call j_call v_call cdr3_nt cdr3_aa
NA NA TRBJ1-2 TRBV30 TGTGCCTGGAGTGTCCCCGGACCCTCGGGAGGCTACACCTTC CAWSVPGPSGGYTF
NA NA TRBJ2-6 TRBV9 TGTGCCAGCAGCGTAGGGCAGGGGAGGAGGACTGGGGCCAACGTCCTGACTTTC CASSVGQGRRTGANVLTF
NA NA TRBJ1-1 TRBV2 TGTGCCAGCCGTGCCACGACCTGGAACACTGAAGCTTTCTTT CASRATTWNTEAFF
NA NA TRBJ1-5 TRBV27 TGTGCCAGCAGTTTATCCCCGGGTGGCGATCAGCCCCAGCATTTT CASSLSPGGDQPQHF
NA NA TRBJ2-1 TRBV4-3 TGCGCCAGCGCCCCTGAGGGAAGGAGGGATGAGCAGTTCTTC CASAPEGRRDEQFF
NA TRBD1 TRBJ2-1 TRBV7-9 TGTGCCAGCAGCCTCGCAGGGGGACCCTACAATGAGCAGTTCTTC CASSLAGGPYNEQFF
NA NA TRBJ1-2 TRBV5-5 TGTGCCAGCAGCGGAGGTCTGAACTATGGCTACACCTTC CASSGGLNYGYTF
NA NA TRBJ2-5 TRBV2 TGTGCCAGCAGCCAGATACTAGACCAAGAGACCCAGTACTTC CASSQILDQETQYF
NA TRBD1 TRBJ2-1 TRBV2 TGTGCCAGCACCATGGCAGGGGGCAATGAGCAGTTCTTC CASTMAGGNEQFF
NA NA TRBJ2-7 TRBV5-6 TGTGCCAGCAGCCCCGGGACCGTCGCCTACGAGCAGTACTTC CASSPGTVAYEQYF
NA TRBD1 TRBJ1-2 TRBV27 TGTGCCAGCAGTTGGGGACAGGGAGACTATGGCTACACCTTC CASSWGQGDYGYTF
NA NA TRBJ2-7 TRBV19 TGTGCCAGTAGTAGGCCGGGGGCTCACGAGCAGTACTTC CASSRPGAHEQYF
NA TRBD2 TRBJ2-7 TRBV2 TGTGCCAGCAGTGAAGCGGCGGGGGGGACCTACGAGCAGTACTTC CASSEAAGGTYEQYF
NA NA TRBJ2-3 TRBV2 TGTGCCAGCAGTGTGTTTGGGTCGGATACGCAGTATTTT CASSVFGSDTQYF
NA TRBD1 TRBJ1-2 TRBV27 TGTGCCAGCAGTCGGGGACAGGGGACTGGCTACACCTTC CASSRGQGTGYTF
NA NA TRBJ2-2 TRBV27 TGTGCCAGCACCCCAGGGGCAGGGGAGGCCCTCACCGGGGAGCTGTTTTTT CASTPGAGEALTGELFF
once TRBD1 TRBJ2-1 TRBV2 TGTGCCAGCAGCGATATGACAGGGTATGGCAATGAGCAGTTCTTC CASSDMTGYGNEQFF
NA NA TRBJ2-7 TRBV4-1 TGCGCCAGCAGCCAAGTTAACAGGGACTCCTACGAGCAGTACTTC CASSQVNRDSYEQYF
NA NA TRBJ2-1 TRBV2 TGTGCCAGCAGTGATACGGGAGTCCGTAATGAGCAGTTCTTC CASSDTGVRNEQFF
few NA TRBJ1-5 TRBV9 TGTGCCAGCAGCGAAGGAGATAATCAGCCCCAGCATTTT CASSEGDNQPQHF
NA TRBD1 TRBJ2-2 TRBV7-9 TGTGCCAGCAGACGACGGGACAGGGGAACCGGGGAGCTGTTTTTT CASRRRDRGTGELFF
NA NA TRBJ1-2 TRBV7-9 TGTGCCAGCAGCTTAGTAGCTGGGGATCCTAACTATGGCTACACCTTC CASSLVAGDPNYGYTF
NA NA TRBJ2-7 TRBV4-1 TGCGCCAGCAGCCAAGACCTAGGAGCCTACGAGCAGTACTTC CASSQDLGAYEQYF
NA TRBD1 TRBJ1-4 TRBV5-6 TGTGCCAGCAGCCTAGCCGGACAGGATTGGGAAAAACTGTTTTTT CASSLAGQDWEKLFF
NA TRBD2 TRBJ2-5 TRBV6-5 TGTGCCAGCAGTTACAGGACTAGCGGGTCCCAAGAGACCCAGTACTTC CASSYRTSGSQETQYF
NA NA TRBJ2-7 TRBV30 TGTGCCTGGGCAGGGGTAGCCTACGAGCAGTACTTC CAWAGVAYEQYF
NA TRBD1 TRBJ2-5 TRBV7-9 TGTGCCAGCAGCTTAAACGGACAGGGGTCTCAAGAGACCCAGTACTTC CASSLNGQGSQETQYF
NA NA TRBJ1-2 TRBV4-1 TGCGCCAGCAGCGCACGGAGCATTGATGGCTACACCTTC CASSARSIDGYTF
NA NA TRBJ2-3 TRBV11-2 TGTGCCAGCATGGAAGAAAACACAGATACGCAGTATTTT CASMEENTDTQYF
once NA TRBJ1-5 TRBV7-9 TGTGCCAGCAGCTTAGTCCAGGGGCGAGAGGGACAGCCCCAGCATTTT CASSLVQGREGQPQHF
NA TRBD2 TRBJ2-1 TRBV29-1 TGCAGCGTTGAAGCGGGGGGGACCGCCTCCTACAATGAGCAGTTCTTC CSVEAGGTASYNEQFF
NA NA TRBJ2-1 TRBV4-1 TGCGCCAGCAGCGTTAGACGGAGGGATGAGCAGTTCTTC CASSVRRRDEQFF
NA NA TRBJ2-7 TRBV11-2 TGTGCCAGCACCCCGCTACGGGGCCTCTACGAGCAGTACTTC CASTPLRGLYEQYF
NA TRBD2 TRBJ2-1 TRBV6-5 TGTGCCAGCAGTAGCGGGATGATCGACAATGAGCAGTTCTTC CASSSGMIDNEQFF
NA TRBD2 TRBJ2-1 TRBV15 TGTGCCACCAGCAAGGGACTAGCGTCCTACAATGAGCAGTTCTTC CATSKGLASYNEQFF
NA NA TRBJ1-1 TRBV27 TGTGCCAGCAGCGCCCTTCATGAGTCTATGAACACTGAAGCTTTCTTT CASSALHESMNTEAFF
NA NA TRBJ2-2 TRBV19 TGTGCCAGTAGTATCTCGGGCGGGGAGCTGTTTTTT CASSISGGELFF
NA TRBD1 TRBJ1-1 TRBV5-1 TGCGCCAGCAGCTTGGCCCGGACAGGCGCGAACACTGAAGCTTTCTTT CASSLARTGANTEAFF
NA NA TRBJ2-3 TRBV6-5 TGTGCCAGCAGTGGCCCGAGGGGCGGTTTGGATACGCAGTATTTT CASSGPRGGLDTQYF
once NA TRBJ2-5 TRBV11-2 TGTGCCAGCAGCCCTTATGGAACAGGGTGGGAGACCCAGTACTTC CASSPYGTGWETQYF
NA NA TRBJ2-1 TRBV5-6 TGTGCCAGCAGCTTTTGGTACGGTGAGCAGTTCTTC CASSFWYGEQFF
NA TRBD2 TRBJ2-7 TRBV7-8 TGTGCCAGCAGCTTCCTAGGACTAGCGGGAGACGAGCAGTACTTC CASSFLGLAGDEQYF
NA NA TRBJ1-5 TRBV28 TGTGCCAGCAGTACCTCGGAGCTCCAGCCCCAGCATTTT CASSTSELQPQHF
NA NA TRBJ1-3 TRBV5-1 TGCGCCAGCAGCTTGGATCGGATCGGGGATGGGAACACCATATATTTT CASSLDRIGDGNTIYF
NA NA TRBJ1-2 TRBV27 TGTGCCAGCAGTTTAGGAGGTGCGGGGCAGGGTGGCTACACCTTC CASSLGGAGQGGYTF
NA NA TRBJ2-2 TRBV5-8 TGTGCCAGCAGCTCGACTATCACCGGGGAGCTGTTTTTT CASSSTITGELFF
NA NA TRBJ2-6 TRBV6-5 TGTGCCAGCAGTCGTGCGGGGGCCAACGTCCTGACTTTC CASSRAGANVLTF
NA TRBD1 TRBJ1-2 TRBV30 TGTGCCTGGAGTGCCTGGACAGGGGGTAGGGGCTACACCTTC CAWSAWTGGRGYTF
NA TRBD2 TRBJ2-7 TRBV12-5 TGTGCTAGTGGCCTGGGGTTAGCGGGAGCTAGTTCCTACGAGCAGTACTTC CASGLGLAGASSYEQYF
few TRBD1 TRBJ2-7 TRBV5-1 TGCGCCAGCAGCCCGGACAGGGACTACGAGCAGTACTTC CASSPDRDYEQYF
NA TRBD2 TRBJ2-7 TRBV18 TGTGCCAGCTCACCCGGGGAGGGCCTGCACGAGCAGTACTTC CASSPGEGLHEQYF
once NA TRBJ1-1 TRBV19 TGTGCCAGTAGTATAGATACAGACCCGAACACTGAAGCTTTCTTT CASSIDTDPNTEAFF
NA NA TRBJ2-1 TRBV27 TGTGCCAGCAGCTCTCTAGGGGTAACTGCCTCCTACAATGAGCAGTTCTTC CASSSLGVTASYNEQFF
NA TRBD1 TRBJ2-7 TRBV5-6 TGTGCCAGCAGCTATTCAGGGGGCTACGAGCAGTACTTC CASSYSGGYEQYF
once TRBD1 TRBJ1-2 TRBV14 TGTGCCAGCAGCCAAGGGGGGACAGGATTCTATGGCTACACCTTC CASSQGGTGFYGYTF